These 30 T cell receptor beta chains came from one sample sequenced in a study of T-cell memory formation after mild COVID-19. TCRdb re-derived calls from the 5' RACE reads in MiXCR, one entry per CDR3 protein. Seen here are 350,000 to 500,000 distinct CDR3 sequences, approximately 18% observed once, and the top ten hold under 25%. The sequencing input was PBMCs or a T cell subset sorted from them (not recorded which). The receptors were sampled from a man aged 18 to 35 who had mild COVID-19 (a few samples of this study predate the infection). Cell type and time point are not known.

The J gene is TRBJ2-3, the V gene TRBV7-3; 11 bases agree with TRBD2. The CDR3 totals 17 residues. Germline V gene sequence: CDR1 SGHTA, CDR2 FQGTGA. Losses at the gene ends were 6 bases for V and 2 bases for J; bases not matched to a gene: 10. Here the CDR3 DNA reads TGTGCCAGCAGTACAACGGGACTAGCGGCTCACACAGATACGCAGTATTTT. Residues: CASSTTGLAAHTDTQYF.

The table lists this clonotype with a few counts. The chain joins TRBV12-3 or TRBV12-4 to TRBJ1-2, with D possibly being TRBD1 (5 bases). The CDR3 runs to 15 residues. The ends were cut back, 2 bases at V and 8 bases at J, with 18 bases in the middle. The CDR3 region has the DNA TGTGCCAGCAGTTTAACCCTCGGGACTTCCTCCGGCTACACCTTC. Protein: CASSLTLGTSSGYTF.

This clonotype has only a few counts. V is TRBV7-2 and J is TRBJ2-7, with D perhaps TRBD1 or TRBD2 (5 bases each). In germline, CDR1 is SGHTA, CDR2 FQGNSA. The V end was cut by 1 base, the J end by 3 bases, with 13 bases between. This CDR3 contains 15 residues. The CDR3 DNA sequence: TGTGCCAGCAGCTTAGAGGGGACGGTGGGCTACGAGCAGTACTTC. It codes for CASSLEGTVGYEQYF.

This clonotype has a single count. DNA for the CDR3: TGCAGTGCCACCCCAAGGACAGGACAAGAGACCCAGTACTTC. It specifies CSATPRTGQETQYF. V and J are TRBV20-1 and TRBJ2-5, with 7 bases aligning to TRBD1. Germline assignment: CDR1 DFQATT and CDR2 SNEGSKA (reference sequence). This CDR3 contains 14 residues. The V gene end was trimmed by 6 bases and the J gene end by 2 bases; junction bases not matched to a gene: 9.

This chain uses TRBV7-6 with TRBJ2-5, with unresolved D. Per the germline V gene, CDR1 is SGHVS and CDR2 is FNYEAQ. The CDR3 covers 14 residues. V was pared by 0 bases and J by 5 bases, with 10 bases between. The CDR3 DNA reads as TGTGCCAGCAGCTTAGCCCTGGGTATGGAGACCCAGTACTTC. Its protein is CASSLALGMETQYF.

V usage is TRBV4-1 and J usage is TRBJ2-3; the D gene is possibly TRBD1 (6 bases). V was pared by 3 bases and J by 2 bases, with 9 bases between. CDR3 size: 14 residues. Per germline, CDR1 MGHRA and CDR2 YSYEKL. The CDR3 here is CASSQYRDTDTQYF. CDR3 nucleotides: TGCGCCAGCAGCCAGTACAGGGACACAGATACGCAGTATTTT.

The chain employs TRBV19 and TRBJ1-3, with TRBD1 as a possible D gene (6 bases). There are 15 residues in the CDR3. The germline V gene encodes CDR1 LNHDA and CDR2 SQIVND (reference sequence). Deletions cut 6 bases from V and 0 bases from J, with 12 bases between. The CDR3 DNA follows: TGTGCCAGTAGGGGGGCGGACAGCTCTGGAAACACCATATATTTT. This codes for CASRGADSSGNTIYF.

This clonotype was picked up a small number of times. V and J are TRBV29-1 and TRBJ1-1; D is perhaps TRBD1 (6 bases). Per the germline V gene, CDR1 is SQVTM and CDR2 is ANQGSEA. Between the trimmed V and J ends, which lost 7 bases and 8 bases, there was a span of 17 bases. There are 12 residues in the CDR3. CDR3 amino acids: CSGDGDKLEAFF. CDR3 sequence (DNA): TGCAGCGGAGACGGGGACAAGCTCGAAGCTTTCTTT.

This clonotype occurred once. The rearrangement links TRBV5-5 to TRBJ1-2; D not resolved. The germline V and J ends were trimmed by 0 bases and 6 bases, with 12 bases remaining between them. This CDR3 has 14 amino acids. Germline V gene lookup returns CDR1 SGHKS and CDR2 YYEKEE (reference sequence). The CDR3 DNA reads TGTGCCAGCAGCTTGGGAGTGGCAGCGAATGGCTACACCTTC. Encoded protein: CASSLGVAANGYTF.

This clonotype has more than one count but fewer than ten. The chain has TRBV21-1 and TRBJ2-7. TRBV21-1 is a known pseudogene. This CDR3 contains 12 residues. The CDR3 spells CASSKLGYEQYV. The CDR3 DNA follows: TGTGCCAGCAGCAAATTGGGTTACGAGCAGTACGTC.

Here the CDR3 DNA reads TGTGCCAGCGGACTAGCGGTAGCAGATACGCAGTATTTT. Translating gives CASGLAVADTQYF. The V and J genes are TRBV6-2 or TRBV6-3 and TRBJ2-3; the match to TRBD2 covers 10 bases. This CDR3 is built from 13 residues. Germline V lookup: CDR1 MNHEY, CDR2 SVGEGT. V lost 8 bases to trimming and J lost 4 bases; unmatched junction nucleotides: 3.

Only a few counts were recorded for this clonotype. The chain has TRBV28 and TRBJ2-5; 7 bases line up with TRBD1. The germline gives CDR1 MDHEN, CDR2 SYDVKM. The ends lost 7 bases at V and 3 bases at J; junction bases unmatched: 8. The CDR3 is 14 residues long. The CDR3 is CASTGQPFEETQYF. CDR3 nucleotide sequence: TGTGCCAGCACGGGACAGCCGTTTGAAGAGACCCAGTACTTC.

This clonotype has just a few counts. The chain joins TRBV7-2 to TRBJ2-2, with D perhaps assigned TRBD1 or TRBD2 (5 bases each). With 4 bases removed from V and 6 bases from J, the gap between germline ends came to 9 bases. The CDR3 sequence is 13 residues long. Germline values: CDR1 SGHTA, CDR2 FQGNSA. The chain's CDR3 is CASSSGTPGELFF. The DNA for the CDR3 is TGTGCCAGCAGCTCTGGGACGCCCGGGGAGCTGTTTTTT.

This clonotype came up a few times. This rearrangement joins TRBV6-2 or TRBV6-3 to TRBJ2-1; no reliable D call. The germline V and J ends were trimmed by 2 bases and 2 bases, with 10 bases remaining between them. Looked up from germline, CDR1 is MNHEY and CDR2 is SVGEGT. The CDR3 is 15 residues long. The CDR3 here is CASSYDAETYNEQFF. The CDR3, as DNA: TGTGCCAGCAGTTACGACGCGGAAACCTACAATGAGCAGTTCTTC.

The sample holds a few counts of this clonotype. This rearrangement joins TRBV28 to TRBJ2-7; D not resolved. The CDR3 spans 13 residues. V gave up 6 bases and J gave up 0 bases, with 9 bases separating them. CDR1 and CDR2 from the germline V gene are MDHEN and SYDVKM. In DNA form, the CDR3 reads TGTGCCAGCAGCCCAAGAAGCTCCTACGAGCAGTACGTC. This sequence encodes CASSPRSSYEQYV.

This clonotype showed up many times. The rearrangement uses TRBV4-2 and TRBJ2-5; no reliable D call. V lost 1 base to trimming and J lost 5 bases, with 8 bases between them. The germline V gene encodes CDR1 LGHNA and CDR2 YNFKEQ. The CDR3 extends over 13 amino acids. This CDR3 is CASSQVVQETQYF. CDR3 DNA sequence: TGTGCCAGCAGCCAAGTGGTGCAGGAGACCCAGTACTTC.

This clonotype has just a few counts. V gene TRBV12-3 or TRBV12-4 combines with J gene TRBJ2-7, with D hard to call. Trimming left V 3 bases short and J 5 bases short, with 5 bases between. This CDR3 comprises 11 residues. The CDR3 loop is CASSFSNEQYF. The DNA for the CDR3 is TGTGCCAGCAGTTTCAGTAACGAGCAGTACTTC.

The rearrangement links TRBV3-1 to TRBJ2-3; 8 bases line up with TRBD2. The V and J ends lost 4 bases and 4 bases, in that order; junction bases with no gene match: 7. The CDR3 has 15 amino acids. The germline gives CDR1 LGHDT, CDR2 YNNKEL (reference sequence). The DNA for the CDR3 is TGTGCCAGCAGCCGAAGGACTAGCTCCCCAGATACGCAGTATTTT. This sequence encodes CASSRRTSSPDTQYF.

This clonotype was found a few times. The J gene is TRBJ1-5, the V gene TRBV6-1; possibly TRBD1 for D (5 bases). With 5 bases removed from V and 7 bases from J, the gap between germline ends came to 15 bases. The CDR3 extends over 14 amino acids. Looked up from germline, CDR1 is MNHNS and CDR2 is SASEGT. The CDR3 here is CASSLFIQGQPQHF. CDR3 bases: TGTGCCAGCAGTCTCTTTATCCAGGGCCAGCCCCAGCATTTT.

This chain joins TRBV4-1 and TRBJ2-7, with no clear D. Trimming cost V 4 bases and J 4 bases, with 11 bases left between them. This CDR3 has 13 residues. Germline CDR1 and CDR2: MGHRA and YSYEKL. CDR3 protein: CASSPQILYEQYF. The CDR3 bases are TGCGCCAGCAGCCCACAGATACTATACGAGCAGTACTTC.

A few counts support this clonotype. J is TRBJ1-5 and V is TRBV27, with 8 bases fitting TRBD1. Looked up from germline, CDR1 is MNHEY and CDR2 is SMNVEV (reference sequence). V was pared by 3 bases and J by 6 bases, with 10 bases of the junction left unmatched. The CDR3 sequence is 16 residues long. The CDR3 loop is CASSFRGPNAGQPQHF. In nucleotides, the CDR3 is TGTGCCAGCAGTTTCAGGGGGCCTAACGCCGGTCAGCCCCAGCATTTT.

This clonotype was picked up a small number of times. The chain is built from TRBV29-1 and TRBJ1-2; D unclear. Germline values: CDR1 SQVTM, CDR2 ANQGSEA. The length of the CDR3 is 14 residues. V lost 4 bases and J 1 base, leaving 13 bases between the germline ends. CDR3 in DNA: TGCAGCGTTGTTCTCTTGGACGTTAACTATGGCTACACCTTC. Translating gives CSVVLLDVNYGYTF.

Ten or more counts support this clonotype. The chain couples TRBV5-4 to TRBJ2-3, with 7 bases identical to TRBD2. The germline gives CDR1 SGHNT, CDR2 YYREEE (reference sequence). The V and J ends lost 4 bases and 6 bases, in that order; junction bases with no gene match: 5. The CDR3 spans 13 residues. The chain's CDR3 is CASSIPGGDTQYF. In DNA form, the CDR3 reads TGTGCCAGCAGCATTCCCGGGGGGGATACGCAGTATTTT. Filled out from reference TRBV5-4 and TRBJ2-3, the complete variable domain reads ETGVTQSPTHLIKTRGQQVTLRCSSQSGHNTVSWYQQALGQGPQFIFQYYREEENGRGNFPPRFSGLQFPNYSSELNVNALELDDSALYLCASSIPGGDTQYFGPGTRLTVL.

The J gene is TRBJ2-3, the V gene TRBV7-3; TRBD1 aligns across 12 bases. Trimming at V came to 5 bases and at J to 6 bases, leaving 6 bases not matched to a gene. The CDR3 is 15 residues long. CDR1 is SGHTA and CDR2 is FQGTGA in the germline V gene. The CDR3 coding sequence is TGTGCCAGCAGCGCCGGGACAGGGGGCTTTGATACGCAGTATTTT. Encoded protein: CASSAGTGGFDTQYF.

In this sample, this clonotype turned up a few times. This sequence joins TRBV2 and TRBJ2-1, with 8 bases matching TRBD2. In germline, CDR1 is SNHLY, CDR2 FYNNEI. The J segment lost 7 bases and the V segment lost 6 bases, leaving 11 bases of the junction unmatched. The CDR3 runs to 15 residues. CDR3 region: CASRPFPGLGNEQFF. CDR3 bases: TGTGCCAGCAGGCCCTTCCCGGGACTAGGGAATGAGCAGTTCTTC.

V usage is TRBV12-3 or TRBV12-4 and J usage is TRBJ2-1; 10 bases align to TRBD2. The CDR3 spans 15 residues. Trimming at V came to 5 bases and at J to 9 bases, leaving 10 bases not matched to a gene. The CDR3 DNA reads TGTGCCAGCAGTCGAAGCGGGGGGGCCTCGAGTGAGCAGTTCTTC. This translates into CASSRSGGASSEQFF.

The genes are TRBV12-3 or TRBV12-4 and TRBJ1-2; unclear D gene. This CDR3 has 14 residues. V lost 3 bases, J lost 0 bases, and 8 bases lay in between. As DNA, the CDR3 is TGTGCCAGCAGTTTTGGAAGGCCTAACTATGGCTACACCTTC. Encoded protein: CASSFGRPNYGYTF.

The V call is TRBV7-9, the J call TRBJ1-2; tentatively, D is TRBD1 (6 bases). Germline CDR1 SEHNR, CDR2 FQNEAQ (reference sequence). CDR3 length: 12 residues. The germline V and J ends were trimmed by 4 bases and 8 bases, with 11 bases remaining between them. The CDR3 DNA is TGTGCCAGCAGCTGGGAGGGGGTCGGCTACACCTTC. The encoded protein is CASSWEGVGYTF. The variable domain in full, completed from reference TRBV7-9 and TRBJ1-2, reads DTGVSQNPRHKITKRGQNVTFRCDPISEHNRLYWYRQTLGQGPEFLTYFQNEAQLEKSRLLSDRFSAERPKGSFSTLEIQRTEQGDSAMYLCASSWEGVGYTFGSGTRLTVV.

In its sample, this clonotype was seen a few times. This chain uses TRBV20-1 with TRBJ1-6; TRBD1 might be the D (6 bases). In germline, CDR1 is DFQATT, CDR2 SNEGSKA (reference sequence). V was pared by 3 bases and J by 7 bases, with 13 bases between. The CDR3 is made up of 14 amino acids. The CDR3 sequence is CSASAGAQNSPLHF. CDR3 sequence (DNA): TGCAGTGCTAGTGCAGGGGCACAGAATTCACCCCTCCACTTT.

This clonotype was counted ten times or more. The chain links TRBV4-3 to TRBJ2-3, with TRBD1 as a possible D gene (6 bases). V was shortened by 4 bases and J by 10 bases, with 15 bases between the two germline ends. Germline CDR1 LGHNA, CDR2 YSLEER. The CDR3 extends over 13 amino acids. CDR3 in DNA: TGCGCCAGCAGCCGGACGGTGGACAGTGCGCAGTATTTT. It is translated as CASSRTVDSAQYF.